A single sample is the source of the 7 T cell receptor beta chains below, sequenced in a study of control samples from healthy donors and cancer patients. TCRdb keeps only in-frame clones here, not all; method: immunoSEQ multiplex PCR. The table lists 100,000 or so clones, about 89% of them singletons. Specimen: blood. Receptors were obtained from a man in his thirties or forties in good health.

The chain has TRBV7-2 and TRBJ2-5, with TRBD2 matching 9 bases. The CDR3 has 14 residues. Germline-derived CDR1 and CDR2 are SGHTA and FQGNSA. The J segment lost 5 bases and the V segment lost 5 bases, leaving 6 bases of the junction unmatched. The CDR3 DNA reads TGTGCCAGCAGCCCGGGACTAGCTTCCGAGACCCAGTACTTC. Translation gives CASSPGLASETQYF.

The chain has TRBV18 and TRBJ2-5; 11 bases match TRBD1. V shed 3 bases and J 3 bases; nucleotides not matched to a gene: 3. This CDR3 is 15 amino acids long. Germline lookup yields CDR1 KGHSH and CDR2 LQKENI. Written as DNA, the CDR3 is TGTGCCAGCTCACCCGGGACAGGGGGAAAAGAGACCCAGTACTTC. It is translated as CASSPGTGGKETQYF.

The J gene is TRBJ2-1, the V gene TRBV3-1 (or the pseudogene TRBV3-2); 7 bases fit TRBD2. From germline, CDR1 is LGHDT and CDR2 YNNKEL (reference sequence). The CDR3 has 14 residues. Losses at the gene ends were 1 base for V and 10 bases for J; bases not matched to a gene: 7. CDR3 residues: CASSQAGGLSEQFF. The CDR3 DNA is TGTGCCAGCAGCCAAGCGGGGGGATTGTCAGAGCAGTTCTTC.

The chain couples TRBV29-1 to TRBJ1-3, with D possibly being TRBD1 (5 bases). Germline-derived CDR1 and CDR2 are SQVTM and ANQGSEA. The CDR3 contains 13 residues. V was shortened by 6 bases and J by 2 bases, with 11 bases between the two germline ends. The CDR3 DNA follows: TGCAGCGTACCAGGGAAGACTGGAAACACCATATATTTT. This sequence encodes CSVPGKTGNTIYF.

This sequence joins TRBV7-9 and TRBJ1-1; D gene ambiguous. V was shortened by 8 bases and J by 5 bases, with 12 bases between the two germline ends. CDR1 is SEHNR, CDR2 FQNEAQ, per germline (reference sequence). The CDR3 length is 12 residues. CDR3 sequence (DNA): TGTGCCAGCGGCCCCGGATGGACTGAAGCTTTCTTT. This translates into CASGPGWTEAFF.

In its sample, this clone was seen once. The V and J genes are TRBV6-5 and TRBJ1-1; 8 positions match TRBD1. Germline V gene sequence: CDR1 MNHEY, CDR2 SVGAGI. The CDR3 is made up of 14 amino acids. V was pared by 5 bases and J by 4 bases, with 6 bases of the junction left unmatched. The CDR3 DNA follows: TGTGCCAGCAGTCCTTTTCAGGGGGCCACTGAAGCTTTCTTT. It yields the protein CASSPFQGATEAFF.

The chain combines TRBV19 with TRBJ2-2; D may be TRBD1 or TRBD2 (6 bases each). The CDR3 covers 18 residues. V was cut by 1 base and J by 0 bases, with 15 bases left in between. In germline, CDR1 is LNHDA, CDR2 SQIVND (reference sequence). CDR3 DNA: TGTGCCAGTAGTATAGTAGTAGGGGGAGGTGCGAACACCGGGGAGCTGTTTTTT. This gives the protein CASSIVVGGGANTGELFF.